This entry describes one T cell receptor beta chain. This clone was recorded once. Its cognate antigen has yet to be identified. No base-level quality is on record; no much larger clone is a single base apart. CDR1 and CDR2, looked up from the germline V gene, are MDHEN and SYDVKM. Including the terminal cysteine and phenylalanine, the CDR3 comprises 16 residues. Here the CDR3 DNA is all that survives: 48 bases in frame from base 1. V is clipped by 3 bases and J by 4 bases, and the sequence between their germline boundaries is 16 bases long. This sample was included in a study of blood T cell repertoires in COVID-19 (dated by TCRdb to the early 2020s). In the study overall: Samples covering the acute and convalescent phases of COVID-19 were provided by collaborators in the United States, Italy and Spain. The prospective study material was composed of cDNA or gDNA derived from T cells, B-cell-depleted T cells, or PBMCs. Deeply sampled blood TCRbeta repertoires from subjects exposed to, actively infected with, or recovered from COVID-19 were included in the dataset. The repertoires were released in a freely available public database intended as a resource for research on the immune response to SARS-CoV-2. The samples were drawn from two sources: the first 160 participants of the ongoing ImmuneRACE study, and 1,254 subjects contributed by 6 global collaborators. Sample metadata almost always included a de-identified subject ID, COVID-19 status, age in years and sex. Where available, HLA class I and class II types were taken from metadata supplied by the sample provider and were not determined by assay-based typing. Paper-wide results and their limitations: How much clinical and demographic metadata was included differed by source and by participant, and the metadata was provided uncurated.

The immunoSEQ Assay, a bias-controlled multiplex PCR, was used to amplify TCRbeta CDR3 regions from genomic DNA. On the study's bioinformatics: The number of nucleated cells in each sample was estimated by amplification of reference gene primers within the assay. To quantify the absolute abundance of each unique TCRbeta CDR3 rearrangement, sequence reads were collapsed and filtered. Productive Simpson clonality was computed per sample as the square root of Simpson's diversity index over productive rearrangements. Here the immuneACCESS table is served through TCRdb, limited to in-frame sequences with V and J called. Missing clones are a known gap in these copies; in checked studies unresolved V genes cover under half, and the rest lacks a known reason. V and J calls and clone size are copied from that table; D and trimming were computed from the DNA. In this sample the table shows some 160,000 clones, approximately 90% of which occur a single time. Around 5.1% of the sample belongs to the ten largest clones.

One collaborating source in Seattle enrolled patients while the patients were actively infected and followed the patients over time throughout the course of disease. Each collaborating institution followed its own protocols to collect whole blood in K2EDTA tubes. For TCRbeta analysis, collaborators shipped samples as frozen whole blood, isolated PBMCs, or DNA extracted from either of those sample types. The sequenced sample consisted of peripheral blood. The receptor chain draws on TRBV28 and TRBJ1-3; matching of 5 bases hints at TRBD1 as the D gene. This clonotype was sampled from a man younger than 35 with COVID-19, enrolled during active disease. At the DNA level, the sequence is TGTGCCAGCAGTTTGGGGCCTGAGACGGTAGGAAACACCATATATTTT. It translates to CASSLGPETVGNTIYF.